Shown below are 18 T cell receptor beta chains from a single sample sequenced in a study of post-analysis software for immune sequencing data. Antigens of these TCRs are unknown. Sequencing libraries made from TCR beta cDNA carried unique molecular identifiers. MiXCR, run by TCRdb on the PCR reads, gives a single entry per CDR3 protein. The sample holds hundreds of thousands of distinct CDR3 sequences, about 27% seen once. General study results and limits: There were five or six TRBV segments more frequent in patients than controls, and TRBV5-6, TRBV5-1 and TRBV20-1 were among them.

Sequenced sample: blood. These receptors all come from a girl aged 5-17 years with multiple sclerosis.

In its sample, this clonotype was seen a few times. CDR3 loop: CASRGRQTPGLAGLRSYNEQFF. For the CDR3, the DNA is TGCGCCAGCAGGGGAAGACAGACCCCGGGACTAGCGGGGCTCCGCTCCTACAATGAGCAGTTCTTC. This rearrangement joins TRBV5-1 to TRBJ2-1; TRBD2 matches 13 bases. Looked up from germline, CDR1 is SGHRS and CDR2 is YFSETQ. J gave up 0 bases and V 5 bases, and 20 bases lay outside the gene matches. This CDR3 contains 22 residues.

The V and J genes are TRBV4-3 and TRBJ2-7, with 7 bases identical to TRBD1. Trimming cost V 1 base and J 3 bases; bases outside gene matches: 6. The germline V gene has CDR1 LGHNA and CDR2 YSLEER. The CDR3 has 15 amino acids. CDR3 coding DNA: TGCGCCAGCAGCCAAGCGAGTACAGGGGACTACGAGCAGTACTTC. As protein: CASSQASTGDYEQYF.

This clonotype was observed a few times. The genes are TRBV29-1 and TRBJ2-2; maybe TRBD1 (6 bases). The CDR3 runs to 12 residues. Germline V gene sequence: CDR1 SQVTM, CDR2 ANQGSEA. V was cut by 4 bases and J by 7 bases, with 10 bases left in between. Here the CDR3 reads CSVGRGGGELFF. DNA of the CDR3: TGCAGCGTTGGCAGGGGCGGCGGGGAGCTGTTTTTT.

There are a few counts of this clonotype. The chain uses TRBV10-3 and TRBJ2-7, with D unresolved. The germline V gene has CDR1 ENHRY and CDR2 SYGVKD. The CDR3 is 13 amino acids. Trimming left V 3 bases short and J 6 bases short, with 12 bases between. CDR3 sequence (DNA): TGTGCCATCAGTGACGTCCGAAGAGGCGAGCAGTACTTC. It encodes CAISDVRRGEQYF.

This chain links TRBV6-5 with TRBJ2-7; tentatively, D is TRBD1 (6 bases). Per germline, CDR1 MNHEY and CDR2 SVGAGI. The CDR3 is 15 residues long. V lost 0 bases to trimming and J lost 5 bases, with 14 bases between them. In nucleotides, the CDR3 is TGTGCCAGCAGTTACTCCCGTGCGGACAGAAACGAGCAGTACTTC. It yields the protein CASSYSRADRNEQYF.

This clonotype was counted between two and nine times. V usage is TRBV6-6 and J usage is TRBJ1-5; tentatively, D is TRBD1 (5 bases). From germline, CDR1 is MNHNY and CDR2 SVGAGI (reference sequence). The V gene lost 6 bases and the J gene lost 5 bases, with 17 bases spanning the gap. The CDR3 runs 15 residues. The CDR3 protein is CASSRRSRADQPQHF. The CDR3, as DNA: TGTGCCAGCAGCCGACGGAGCAGGGCAGATCAGCCCCAGCATTTT.

The chain employs TRBV20-1 and TRBJ1-5; 8 bases align to TRBD1. Germline CDR1 DFQATT, CDR2 SNEGSKA (reference sequence). V shed 5 bases, J shed 1 base, and the junction held 13 bases outside the gene matches. This CDR3 spans 17 amino acids. The CDR3 nucleotides read TGCAGTGCTGCCAGTATGACAGGGGAGTTCAGCAATCAGCCCCAGCATTTT. This sequence encodes CSAASMTGEFSNQPQHF.

This clonotype occurred a few times. This rearrangement joins TRBV5-5 to TRBJ1-2; D ambiguous. The CDR3 runs 13 residues. Trimming cost V 4 bases and J 7 bases, with 14 bases left between them. Germline CDR1 reads SGHKS; CDR2 reads YYEKEE (reference sequence). The CDR3 sequence: CASSQRVISGYTF. The CDR3 DNA sequence: TGTGCCAGCAGCCAAAGGGTAATAAGTGGCTACACCTTC.

This chain connects TRBV12-3 or TRBV12-4 to TRBJ1-1; D not resolved. V lost 7 bases and J 2 bases, leaving 5 bases between the germline ends. The CDR3 is 11 residues long. The CDR3 sequence is CASTANTEAFF. The CDR3 DNA reads TGTGCCAGCACCGCAAACACTGAAGCTTTCTTT.

The chain employs TRBV2 and TRBJ2-5; D ambiguous. The CDR3 is 14 amino acids. The germline V gene encodes CDR1 SNHLY and CDR2 FYNNEI. Trimming removed 1 base from V and 5 bases from J, with 11 bases in between. The CDR3 bases are TGTGCCAGCAGTGAAGGCCTGGTTCGGGAGACCCAGTACTTC. Its protein product is CASSEGLVRETQYF.

The J gene is TRBJ1-5, the V gene TRBV20-1, with a tentative D call TRBD1 (6 bases). The V end lost 3 bases, the J end lost 0 bases, and 9 bases lay between the germline ends. Germline values: CDR1 DFQATT, CDR2 SNEGSKA (reference sequence). There are 14 residues in the CDR3. CDR3 in DNA: TGCAGTGCTAGTGGGGGCCATAGCAATCAGCCCCAGCATTTT. Amino acids: CSASGGHSNQPQHF.

V is TRBV19 and J is TRBJ2-7, with TRBD1 matching 7 bases. Germline V gene data show CDR1 as LNHDA and CDR2 as SQIVND (reference sequence). With 7 bases clipped from V and 5 bases from J, the junction kept 8 bases outside the gene matches. The CDR3 extends over 13 amino acids. The CDR3 nucleotides are TGTGCCAGTAACAAACAGGGGATGCACGAGCAGTACTTC. Translated: CASNKQGMHEQYF.

The chain employs TRBV9 and TRBJ2-1; 11 bases match TRBD2. Losses at the gene ends were 2 bases for V and 0 bases for J; bases not matched to a gene: 4. CDR1 is SGDLS and CDR2 is YYNGEE in the germline V gene. The CDR3 loop spans 17 amino acids. The CDR3 nucleotides read TGTGCCAGCAGCGTCTATAGCGGGAGGGCCTCCTACAATGAGCAGTTCTTC. Its translation: CASSVYSGRASYNEQFF.

This chain links TRBV12-3 or TRBV12-4 with TRBJ2-5; D possibly corresponds to TRBD2 (5 bases). The CDR3 loop spans 12 amino acids. V gave up 6 bases and J gave up 3 bases, with 8 bases separating them. CDR3 region: CASRQAEETQYF. CDR3 sequence (DNA): TGTGCCAGCAGACAAGCGGAAGAGACCCAGTACTTC.

This clonotype was observed many times. CDR3 DNA sequence: TGTGCCAGCAGCTTAGTAGGGGGGAGCTACGAGCAGTACTTC. Its translation is CASSLVGGSYEQYF. The rearrangement uses TRBV7-9 and TRBJ2-7, with D perhaps matching TRBD1 or TRBD2 (6 bases each). Germline lookup yields CDR1 SEHNR and CDR2 FQNEAQ (reference sequence). The CDR3 contains 14 residues. V dropped 1 base and J dropped 3 bases, with 10 bases sitting between them.

This clonotype was seen at least ten times. This sequence joins TRBV5-6 and TRBJ2-7, with 7 bases matching TRBD1. Germline CDR1 and CDR2: SGHDT and YYEEEE. V lost 4 bases and J lost 1; bases outside the gene matches: 8. The CDR3 runs 15 residues. The CDR3 sequence: CASSPGTVTSYEQYF. Written as DNA, the CDR3 is TGTGCCAGCAGCCCGGGGACAGTTACATCCTACGAGCAGTACTTC. Variable domain in full (rest from reference TRBV5-6 and TRBJ2-7): DAGVTQSPTHLIKTRGQQVTLRCSPKSGHDTVSWYQQALGQGPQFIFQYYEEEERQRGNFPDRFSGHQFPNYSSELNVNALLLGDSALYLCASSPGTVTSYEQYFGPGTRLTVT.

V is TRBV7-6 and J is TRBJ2-3; 9 nucleotides line up with TRBD2. V was clipped by 1 base and J by 3 bases; unmatched bases: 5. This CDR3 is 16 amino acids long. CDR1 and CDR2 from the germline V gene are SGHVS and FNYEAQ. The CDR3 reads CASSLETSGGTDTQYF. Here the CDR3 DNA reads TGTGCCAGCAGCTTAGAGACTAGCGGAGGGACAGATACGCAGTATTTT.

Here the CDR3 DNA reads TGCGCCAGCAGCTTGGGGCAGGCGGCTAGGGTCGGCTACACCTTC. Its protein is CASSLGQAARVGYTF. This chain uses TRBV5-1 with TRBJ1-2; D unclear. Germline V gene lookup returns CDR1 SGHRS and CDR2 YFSETQ. Trimming removed 0 bases from V and 8 bases from J, with 17 bases in between. The length of the CDR3 is 15 residues.